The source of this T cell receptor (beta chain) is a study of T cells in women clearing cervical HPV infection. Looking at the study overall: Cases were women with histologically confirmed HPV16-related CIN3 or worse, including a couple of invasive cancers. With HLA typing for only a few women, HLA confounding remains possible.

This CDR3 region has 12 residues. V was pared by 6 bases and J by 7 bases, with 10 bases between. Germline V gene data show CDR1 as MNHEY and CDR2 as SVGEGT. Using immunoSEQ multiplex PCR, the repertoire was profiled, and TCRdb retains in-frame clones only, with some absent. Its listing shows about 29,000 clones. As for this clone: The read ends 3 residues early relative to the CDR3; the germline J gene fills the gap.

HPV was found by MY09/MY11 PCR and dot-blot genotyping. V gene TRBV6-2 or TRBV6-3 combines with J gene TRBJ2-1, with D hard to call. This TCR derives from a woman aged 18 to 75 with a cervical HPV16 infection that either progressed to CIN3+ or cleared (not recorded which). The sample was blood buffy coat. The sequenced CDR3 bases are TGTGCCAGCAGCTATAAACTTAATGAG. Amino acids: CASSYKLNE. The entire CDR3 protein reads CASSYKLNEQFF.